This is a list of T cell receptor beta chains from one sample in a study of shared T cell receptors in the human thymus. Assay: immunoSEQ multiplex PCR; the TCRdb copy retains only in-frame clones and omits some. The data hold about 660,000 clones, with approximately 87% observed a single time. This same sample was also part of a study on human thymus T cells.

The sample was thymocytes. These receptor sequences come from a boy younger than two with a congenital heart defect. CDR3s include the opening cysteine and the closing phenylalanine or tryptophan. The D gene is left open where the match is weak. The size entry is marked missing in some rows and otherwise reads once, few, many or a size class.

D gene,V gene,clone size,J gene,CDR3 DNA,CDR3 protein
TRBD1,TRBV27,-,TRBJ2-1,TGTGCCAGCAGTTTCCTAAGACAGGGACGGGACAATGAGCAGTTCTTC,CASSFLRQGRDNEQFF
-,TRBV5-8,-,TRBJ2-1,TGTGCCAGCAGCTTCGTAGGGGTAGCGGCCTATGAGGAGCAGTTCTTC,CASSFVGVAAYEEQFF
-,TRBV4-1,-,TRBJ2-1,TGCGCCAGCAGCAGCCAAGGCCTAGTACTTGAGCAGTTCTTC,CASSSQGLVLEQFF
TRBD1,TRBV29-1,-,TRBJ1-2,TGCAGCGACAGGGGGAACTATGGCTACACCTTC,CSDRGNYGYTF
TRBD2,TRBV5-4,-,TRBJ2-3,TGTGCCAGCACCCCGGGCGGGAGGGCCTCAGATACGCAGTATTTT,CASTPGGRASDTQYF
-,TRBV6-6,-,TRBJ2-7,TGTGCCAGCAGTAGGACTGGAGTCTCCTACGAGCAGTACTTC,CASSRTGVSYEQYF
TRBD2,TRBV4-3,-,TRBJ2-7,TGCGCCAGCAGCCGGCGAACTAGCGGGAGGGTAGCCTACGAGCAGTACTTC,CASSRRTSGRVAYEQYF
TRBD1,TRBV27,-,TRBJ2-1,TGTGCCAGCAGTTCTCTATCCGGGACAGCGCCCAATGAGCAGTTCTTC,CASSSLSGTAPNEQFF
TRBD1,TRBV9,-,TRBJ1-1,TGTGCCAGCAGCGAGGGACAGGGGGCAAGGAACACTGAAGCTTTCTTT,CASSEGQGARNTEAFF
-,TRBV7-3,once,TRBJ1-2,TGTGCCAGCAGCTTAAACGGACACCTTGGCTATGGCTACACCTTC,CASSLNGHLGYGYTF
TRBD1,TRBV27,-,TRBJ2-7,TGTGCCAGCAGTTTAGCGACGACAGGGCCGTTCTCCTACGAGCAGTACTTC,CASSLATTGPFSYEQYF
-,TRBV19,-,TRBJ2-2,TGTGCCAGTAGTACCCGATATTCCGAACGGACCGGGGAGCTGTTTTTT,CASSTRYSERTGELFF
-,TRBV27,-,TRBJ2-7,TGTGCCAGCAGTTCGGTTAGCGGACACTACGAGCAGTACTTC,CASSSVSGHYEQYF